Listed here are 5 T cell receptor beta chains from one sample, sequenced in a study of Tregs in tolerant kidney transplant recipients. TCRdb keeps only in-frame clones here, not all; method: immunoSEQ multiplex PCR. Here the sample spans about 60,000 clones, around 90% being singletons. Material: CD8+ T cells from blood, obtained before the transplant. These receptors were taken from a human donor who received a combined kidney and bone marrow transplant.

The chain carries TRBV27 and TRBJ2-1; D remains unclear. CDR1 MNHEY and CDR2 SMNVEV come from the germline V gene (reference sequence). V gave up 3 bases and J gave up 2 bases, with 8 bases separating them. The CDR3 spans 14 residues. CDR3 bases: TGTGCCAGCAGTTTCCCTCCCCCCTACAATGAGCAGTTCTTC. Protein sequence: CASSFPPPYNEQFF.

The chain is built from TRBV9 and TRBJ2-1; 10 bases align to TRBD2. From germline, CDR1 is SGDLS and CDR2 YYNGEE. The V and J ends lost 4 bases and 8 bases, in that order; junction bases with no gene match: 9. This CDR3 spans 15 amino acids. The CDR3 spells CASSPGGLARDEQFF. Written as DNA, the CDR3 is TGTGCCAGCAGCCCAGGGGGACTAGCGCGTGATGAGCAGTTCTTC.

The J gene is TRBJ1-5, the V gene TRBV28; 7 bases are shared with TRBD1. Germline-derived CDR1 and CDR2 are MDHEN and SYDVKM. With 6 bases clipped from V and 0 bases from J, the junction kept 5 bases outside the gene matches. This CDR3 has 15 residues. CDR3 amino acids: CASSPGQFSNQPQHF. The CDR3 region has the DNA TGTGCCAGCAGCCCGGGACAGTTTAGCAATCAGCCCCAGCATTTT.

The chain links TRBV29-1 to TRBJ2-2; TRBD2 might be the D (5 bases). Germline lookup yields CDR1 SQVTM and CDR2 ANQGSEA. This CDR3 is 15 amino acids long. V lost 4 bases and J 1 base, leaving 13 bases between the germline ends. CDR3 sequence (DNA): TGCAGCGTTGGGGGTGCGGGCCGGAACACCGGGGAGCTGTTTTTT. It encodes CSVGGAGRNTGELFF.

This chain joins TRBV7-6 and TRBJ2-3; 9 nucleotides align to TRBD1. J lost 1 base, V lost 5 bases, and 7 bases had no gene match. The germline CDR1 and CDR2 sequences are SGHVS and FNYEAQ. There are 16 residues in the CDR3. CDR3 DNA: TGTGCCAGCAGCCAACGGACAGGGGCCGGCACAGATACGCAGTATTTT. As protein: CASSQRTGAGTDTQYF.